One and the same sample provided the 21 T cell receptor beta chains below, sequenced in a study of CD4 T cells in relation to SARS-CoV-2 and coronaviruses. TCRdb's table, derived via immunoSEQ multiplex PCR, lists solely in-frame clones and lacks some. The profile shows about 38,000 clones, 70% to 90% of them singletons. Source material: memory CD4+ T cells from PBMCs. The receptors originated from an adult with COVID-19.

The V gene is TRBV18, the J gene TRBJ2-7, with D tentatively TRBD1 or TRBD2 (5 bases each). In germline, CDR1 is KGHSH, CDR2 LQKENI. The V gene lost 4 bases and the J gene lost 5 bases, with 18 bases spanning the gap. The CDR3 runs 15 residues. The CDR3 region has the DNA TGTGCCAGCTCACTGGGGACGGGCCAATATCACGAGCAGTACTTC. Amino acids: CASSLGTGQYHEQYF.

The CDR3 sequence is CASSFDKESEQFF. CDR3 nucleotide sequence: TGTGCCAGCAGCTTTGATAAGGAAAGTGAGCAGTTCTTC. The rearrangement joins TRBV13 to TRBJ2-1; D not certain. The V end was cut by 3 bases, the J end by 9 bases, with 12 bases between. The CDR3 totals 13 residues. CDR1 PRHDT and CDR2 FYEKMQ come from the germline V gene (reference sequence). The whole variable domain, remainder taken from reference TRBV13 and TRBJ2-1, is AAGVIQSPRHLIKEKRETATLKCYPIPRHDTVYWYQQGPGQDPQFLISFYEKMQSDKGSIPDRFSAQQFSDYHSELNMSSLELGDSALYFCASSFDKESEQFFGPGTRLTVL.

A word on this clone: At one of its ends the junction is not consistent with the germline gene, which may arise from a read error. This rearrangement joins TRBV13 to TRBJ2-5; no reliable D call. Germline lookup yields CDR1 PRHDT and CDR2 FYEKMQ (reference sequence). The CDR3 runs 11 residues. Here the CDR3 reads CASRLGETQYF. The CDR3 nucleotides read TGTGCCAGCAGATTAGGGGAGACCCAGTACTTC.

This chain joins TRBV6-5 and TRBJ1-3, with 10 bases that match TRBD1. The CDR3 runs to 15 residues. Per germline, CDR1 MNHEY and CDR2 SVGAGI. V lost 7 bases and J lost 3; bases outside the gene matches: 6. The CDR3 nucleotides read TGTGCCAGCACCCCGGGGACAGGGGTTGGAAACACCATATATTTT. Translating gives CASTPGTGVGNTIYF.

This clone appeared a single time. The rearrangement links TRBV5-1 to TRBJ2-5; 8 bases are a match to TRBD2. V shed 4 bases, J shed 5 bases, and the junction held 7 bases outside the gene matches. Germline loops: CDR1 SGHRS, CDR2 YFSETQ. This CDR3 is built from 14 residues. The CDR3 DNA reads TGCGCCAGCAGCCCTCGGGGGGGGCTCGAGACCCAGTACTTC. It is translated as CASSPRGGLETQYF.

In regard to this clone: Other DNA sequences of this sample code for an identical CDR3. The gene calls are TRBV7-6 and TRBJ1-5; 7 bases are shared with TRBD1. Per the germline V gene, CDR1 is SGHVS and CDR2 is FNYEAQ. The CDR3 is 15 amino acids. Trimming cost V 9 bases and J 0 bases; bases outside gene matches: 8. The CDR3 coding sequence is TGTGCCAGTAGCCCGGACAGGAATAGCAATCAGCCCCAGCATTTT. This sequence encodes CASSPDRNSNQPQHF.

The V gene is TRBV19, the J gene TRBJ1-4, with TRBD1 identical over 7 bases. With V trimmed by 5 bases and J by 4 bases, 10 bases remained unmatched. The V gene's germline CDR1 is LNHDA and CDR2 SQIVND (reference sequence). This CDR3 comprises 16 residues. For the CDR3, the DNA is TGTGCCAGTAGTCTCACCACAGGGGCGGGTAATGAAAAACTGTTTTTT. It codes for CASSLTTGAGNEKLFF.

CDR3 nucleotide sequence: TGTGCCAGCAGCATCACCGGGACCCACAATGAGCAGTTCTTC. Translating it yields CASSITGTHNEQFF. The rearrangement links TRBV2 to TRBJ2-1; D possibly matches TRBD1 or TRBD2 (5 bases each). Between the trimmed V and J ends, which lost 6 bases and 5 bases, there was a span of 14 bases. CDR3 length: 14 amino acids. CDR1 and CDR2 (germline): SNHLY, FYNNEI.

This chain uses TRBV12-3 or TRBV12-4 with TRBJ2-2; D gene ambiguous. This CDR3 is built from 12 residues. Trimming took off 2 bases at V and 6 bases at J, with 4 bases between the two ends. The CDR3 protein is CASSLSAGELFF. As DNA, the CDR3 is TGTGCCAGCAGTTTAAGCGCCGGGGAGCTGTTTTTT.

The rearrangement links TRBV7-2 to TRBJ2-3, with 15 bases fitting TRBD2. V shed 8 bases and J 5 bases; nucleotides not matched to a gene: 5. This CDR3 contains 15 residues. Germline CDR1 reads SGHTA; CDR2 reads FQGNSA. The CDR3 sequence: CASGLAGGPGDTQYF. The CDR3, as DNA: TGTGCCAGCGGACTAGCGGGGGGGCCCGGAGATACGCAGTATTTT.

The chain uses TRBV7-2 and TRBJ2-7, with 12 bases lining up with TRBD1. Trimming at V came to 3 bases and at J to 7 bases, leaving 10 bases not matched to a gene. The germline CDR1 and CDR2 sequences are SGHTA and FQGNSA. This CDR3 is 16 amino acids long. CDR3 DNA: TGTGCCAGCAGCTTTTCGCCGGGACAGGGGGCTGTGGAGCAGTACTTC. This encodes CASSFSPGQGAVEQYF. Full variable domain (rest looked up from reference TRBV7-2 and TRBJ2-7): GAGVSQSPSNKVTEKGKDVELRCDPISGHTALYWYRQSLGQGLEFLIYFQGNSAPDKSGLPSDRFSAERTGGSVSTLTIQRTQQEDSAVYLCASSFSPGQGAVEQYFGPGTRLTVT.

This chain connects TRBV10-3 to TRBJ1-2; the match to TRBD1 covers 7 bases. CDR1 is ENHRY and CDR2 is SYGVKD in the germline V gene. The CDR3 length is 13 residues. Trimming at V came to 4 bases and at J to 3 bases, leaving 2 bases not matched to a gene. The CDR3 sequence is CAISGDRYYGYTF. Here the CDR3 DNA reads TGTGCCATCAGTGGGGACAGATACTATGGCTACACCTTC.

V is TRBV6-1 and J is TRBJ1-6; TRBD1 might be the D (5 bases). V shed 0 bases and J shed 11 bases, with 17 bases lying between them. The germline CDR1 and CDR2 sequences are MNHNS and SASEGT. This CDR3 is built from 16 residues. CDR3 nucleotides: TGTGCCAGCAGTGAAGCGGGGCAGATAGAAGGGGCACCCCTCCACTTT. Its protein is CASSEAGQIEGAPLHF.

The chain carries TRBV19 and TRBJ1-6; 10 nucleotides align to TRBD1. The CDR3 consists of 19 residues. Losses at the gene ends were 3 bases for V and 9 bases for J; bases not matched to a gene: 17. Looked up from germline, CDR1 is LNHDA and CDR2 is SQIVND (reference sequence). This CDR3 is CASSIHPSYDRGPGSPLHF. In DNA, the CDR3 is TGTGCCAGTAGTATCCACCCCAGCTACGACAGGGGGCCGGGTTCACCCCTCCACTTT.

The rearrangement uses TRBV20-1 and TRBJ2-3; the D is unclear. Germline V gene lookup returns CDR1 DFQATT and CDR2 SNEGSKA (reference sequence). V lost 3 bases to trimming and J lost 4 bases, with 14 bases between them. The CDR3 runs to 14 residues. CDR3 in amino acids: CSASSSLLADTQYF. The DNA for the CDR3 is TGCAGTGCTAGTTCTAGTTTACTCGCAGATACGCAGTATTTT.

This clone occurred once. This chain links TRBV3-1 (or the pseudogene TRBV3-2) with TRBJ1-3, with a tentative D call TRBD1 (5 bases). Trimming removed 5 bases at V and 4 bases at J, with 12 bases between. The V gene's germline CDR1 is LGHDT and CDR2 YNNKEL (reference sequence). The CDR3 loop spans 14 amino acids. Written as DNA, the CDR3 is TGTGCCAGCAGCGTACAGACAGTAGGAAACACCATATATTTT. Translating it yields CASSVQTVGNTIYF.

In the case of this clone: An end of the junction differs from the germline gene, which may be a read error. CDR3 nucleotide sequence: TGTGCCAGTAGCGACGGGACAGGGGATACCGACCGAGCATTC. Protein: CASSDGTGDTDRAF. The V and J genes are TRBV19 and TRBJ2-7; TRBD1 agrees at 10 bases. From germline, CDR1 is LNHDA and CDR2 SQIVND (reference sequence). CDR3 length: 14 residues. Full variable domain (missing parts from reference TRBV19 and TRBJ2-7): DGGITQSPKYLFRKEGQNVTLSCEQNLNHDAMYWYRQDPGQGLRLIYYSQIVNDFQKGDIAEGYSVSREKKESFPLTVTSAQKNPTAFYLCASSDGTGDTDRAFGPGTRLTVT.

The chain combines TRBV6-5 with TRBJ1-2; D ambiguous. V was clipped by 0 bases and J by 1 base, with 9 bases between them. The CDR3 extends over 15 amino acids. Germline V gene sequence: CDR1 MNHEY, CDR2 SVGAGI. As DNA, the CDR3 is TGTGCCAGCAGTTACTCACTCTACAATAACTATGGCTACACCTTC. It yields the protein CASSYSLYNNYGYTF.

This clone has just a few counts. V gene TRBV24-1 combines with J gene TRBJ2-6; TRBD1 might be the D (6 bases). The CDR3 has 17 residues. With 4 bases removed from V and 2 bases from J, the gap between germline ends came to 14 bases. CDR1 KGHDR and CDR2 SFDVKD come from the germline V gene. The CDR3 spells CATSDTTGTPGANVLTF. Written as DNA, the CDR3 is TGTGCCACCAGTGACACAACCGGGACACCTGGGGCCAACGTCCTGACTTTC.

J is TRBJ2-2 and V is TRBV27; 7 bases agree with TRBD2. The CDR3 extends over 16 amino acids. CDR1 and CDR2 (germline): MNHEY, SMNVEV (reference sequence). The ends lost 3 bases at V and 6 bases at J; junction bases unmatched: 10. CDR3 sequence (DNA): TGTGCCAGCAGTTTTAGCGTGGGAGGGGTGGCCGGGGAGCTGTTTTTT. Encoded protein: CASSFSVGGVAGELFF.

In DNA form, the CDR3 reads TGTGCCAGCACCGTCCGGCCGGGACAAGAAGAAAAACTGTTTTTT. This codes for CASTVRPGQEEKLFF. The chain is built from TRBV5-4 and TRBJ1-4; tentatively, D is TRBD1 (6 bases). This CDR3 comprises 15 residues. Trimming removed 6 bases from V and 8 bases from J, with 20 bases in between. The V gene's germline CDR1 is SGHNT and CDR2 YYREEE (reference sequence).